Listed below are T cell receptor beta chains from one sample, sequenced in a study of OX40 agonist ivuxolimab in advanced cancers. Assay: immunoSEQ multiplex PCR; the TCRdb copy retains only in-frame clones and omits some. The sample has about 55,000 clones; more than 75% are singletons. The source was CD4+ or CD8+ T cells sorted from blood, collected in a trial of the OX40 agonist ivuxolimab. These receptors were taken from an adult with an advanced solid tumor such as melanoma, head and neck, liver or kidney cancer. The CDR3 runs from the conserved cysteine through the conserved F or W. Fields, in order: J gene, clone size, V gene, D gene, CDR3 DNA, CDR3 protein. The D gene is left open where the match is weak. Not every row has a clone size; where given, it reads once, few, many or a size class.

j_gene: TRBJ2-5; abundance: NA; v_gene: TRBV5-1; d_gene: NA; CDR3nt: TGCGCCAGCAGCTTGGTTCCCGAGGAGACCCAGTACTTC; CDR3aa: CASSLVPEETQYF
j_gene: TRBJ1-1; abundance: NA; v_gene: TRBV4-1; d_gene: NA; CDR3nt: TGCGCCAGCAGCCAAGTGAAGGGGGTCCAGAACACTGAAGCTTTCTTT; CDR3aa: CASSQVKGVQNTEAFF
j_gene: TRBJ2-3; abundance: NA; v_gene: TRBV10-2; d_gene: NA; CDR3nt: TGCGCCAGCAGTGCGTTAATAAGACAGGCCGGAACAGATACGCAGTATTTT; CDR3aa: CASSALIRQAGTDTQYF
j_gene: TRBJ2-5; abundance: NA; v_gene: TRBV5-1; d_gene: NA; CDR3nt: TGCGCCAGCAGCTTTGAGGGGTCGGTGGTAGGGGAGACCCAGTACTTC; CDR3aa: CASSFEGSVVGETQYF
j_gene: TRBJ2-3; abundance: once; v_gene: TRBV6-5; d_gene: NA; CDR3nt: TGTGCCAGCAGTTACGCCGTGGGGGGCGGCGCAGATACGCAGTATTTT; CDR3aa: CASSYAVGGGADTQYF
j_gene: TRBJ1-4; abundance: NA; v_gene: TRBV6-5; d_gene: TRBD1; CDR3nt: TGTGCCAGCAGTTATACAGGGGCTGAAAAACTGTTTTTT; CDR3aa: CASSYTGAEKLFF
j_gene: TRBJ1-2; abundance: NA; v_gene: TRBV9; d_gene: NA; CDR3nt: TGTGCCAGCAGCCCCAACACACGCCATGGCTACACCTTC; CDR3aa: CASSPNTRHGYTF
j_gene: TRBJ2-7; abundance: NA; v_gene: TRBV19; d_gene: TRBD1; CDR3nt: TGTGCCAGTAGTAGGGACGGACAGGGAACGGCCTACGAGCAGTACTTC; CDR3aa: CASSRDGQGTAYEQYF
j_gene: TRBJ1-2; abundance: NA; v_gene: TRBV29-1; d_gene: NA; CDR3nt: TGCAGCGTTGCAGCGGACACTAAGGGCCACACCTTC; CDR3aa: CSVAADTKGHTF
j_gene: TRBJ1-1; abundance: NA; v_gene: TRBV7-2; d_gene: NA; CDR3nt: TGTGCCAGCAGCGGTGGGTGGGGGTCGTACACTGAAGCTTTCTTT; CDR3aa: CASSGGWGSYTEAFF